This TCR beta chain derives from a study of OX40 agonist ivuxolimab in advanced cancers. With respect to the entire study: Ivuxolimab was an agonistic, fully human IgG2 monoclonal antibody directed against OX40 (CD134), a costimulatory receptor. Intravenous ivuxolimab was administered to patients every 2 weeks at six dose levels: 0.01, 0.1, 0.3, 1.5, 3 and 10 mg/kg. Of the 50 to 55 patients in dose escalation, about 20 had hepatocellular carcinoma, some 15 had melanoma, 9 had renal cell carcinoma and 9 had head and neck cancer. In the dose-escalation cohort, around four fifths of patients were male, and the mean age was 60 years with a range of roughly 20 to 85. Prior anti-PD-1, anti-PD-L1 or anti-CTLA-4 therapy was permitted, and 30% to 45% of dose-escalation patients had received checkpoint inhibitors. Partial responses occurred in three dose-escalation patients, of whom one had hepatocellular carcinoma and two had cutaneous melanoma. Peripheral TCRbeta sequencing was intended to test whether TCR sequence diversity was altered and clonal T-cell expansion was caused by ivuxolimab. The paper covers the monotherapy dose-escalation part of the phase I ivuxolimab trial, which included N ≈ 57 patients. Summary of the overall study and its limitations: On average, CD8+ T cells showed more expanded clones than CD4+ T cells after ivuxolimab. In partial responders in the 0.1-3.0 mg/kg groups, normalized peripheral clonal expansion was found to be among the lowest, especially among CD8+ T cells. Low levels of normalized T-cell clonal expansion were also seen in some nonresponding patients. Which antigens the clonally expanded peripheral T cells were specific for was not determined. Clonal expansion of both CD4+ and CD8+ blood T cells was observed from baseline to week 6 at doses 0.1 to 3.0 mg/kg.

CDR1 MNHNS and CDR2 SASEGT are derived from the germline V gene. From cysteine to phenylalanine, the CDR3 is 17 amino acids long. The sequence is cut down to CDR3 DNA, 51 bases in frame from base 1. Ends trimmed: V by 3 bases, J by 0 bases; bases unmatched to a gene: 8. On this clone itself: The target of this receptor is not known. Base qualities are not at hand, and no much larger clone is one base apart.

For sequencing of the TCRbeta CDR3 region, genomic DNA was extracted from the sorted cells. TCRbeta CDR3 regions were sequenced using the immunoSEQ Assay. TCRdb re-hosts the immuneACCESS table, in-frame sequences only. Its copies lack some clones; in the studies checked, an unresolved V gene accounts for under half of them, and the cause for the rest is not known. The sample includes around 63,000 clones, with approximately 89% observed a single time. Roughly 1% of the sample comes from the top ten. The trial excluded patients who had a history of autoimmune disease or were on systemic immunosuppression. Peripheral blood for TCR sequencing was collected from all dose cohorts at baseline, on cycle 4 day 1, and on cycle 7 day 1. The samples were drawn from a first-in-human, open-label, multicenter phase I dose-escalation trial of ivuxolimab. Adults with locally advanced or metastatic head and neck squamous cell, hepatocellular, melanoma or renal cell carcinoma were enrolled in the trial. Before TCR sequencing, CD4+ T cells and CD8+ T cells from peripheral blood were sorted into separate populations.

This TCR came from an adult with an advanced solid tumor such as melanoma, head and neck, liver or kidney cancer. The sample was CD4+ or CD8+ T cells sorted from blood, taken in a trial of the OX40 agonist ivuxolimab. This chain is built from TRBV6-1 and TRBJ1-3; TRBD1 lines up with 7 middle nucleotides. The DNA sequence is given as TGTGCCAGCAGTGACGGGACAGCCGGCACCTCTGGAAACACCATATATTTT. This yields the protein CASSDGTAGTSGNTIYF.